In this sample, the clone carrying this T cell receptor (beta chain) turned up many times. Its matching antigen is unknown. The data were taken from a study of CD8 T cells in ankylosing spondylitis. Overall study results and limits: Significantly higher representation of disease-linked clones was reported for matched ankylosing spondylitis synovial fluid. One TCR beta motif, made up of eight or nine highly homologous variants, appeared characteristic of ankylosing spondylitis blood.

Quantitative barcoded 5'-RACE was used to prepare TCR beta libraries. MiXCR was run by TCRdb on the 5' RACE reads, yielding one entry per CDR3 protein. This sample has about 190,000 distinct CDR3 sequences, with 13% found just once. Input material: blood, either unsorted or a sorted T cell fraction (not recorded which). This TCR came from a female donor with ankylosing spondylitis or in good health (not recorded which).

The CDR3 sequence: CASSKDPGASGNTIYF. In DNA, the CDR3 is TGTGCCAGCAGCAAAGATCCAGGGGCCTCTGGAAACACCATATATTTT. This chain connects TRBV21-1 to TRBJ1-3; TRBD1, the table's D call, was not compared with the DNA. TRBV21-1 is labeled a pseudogene. The CDR3 runs 16 residues.